This TCR beta chain was recovered during a study of T-cell memory formation after mild COVID-19. Study-level points and caveats: The study detected some responding clones in pre-infection memory, suggesting cross-reactive memory joined. Those CD4+ clones that contracted were mainly in CM and EM (CD8+ ones in EMRA).

UMIs and sample barcodes were carried by the TCR alpha and TCR beta cDNA libraries that 5'RACE produced using constant-segment primers. MiXCR, run by TCRdb on the 5' RACE reads, gives a single entry per CDR3 protein. The repertoire consists of about 350,000 distinct CDR3 sequences, with approximately 13% occurring once and the leading ten covering around a fifth. Comments on this clonotype: Its antigen is not known.

The sample was PBMCs or a T cell subset sorted from them (not recorded which). The sequence was obtained from a man younger than 30 who had mild COVID-19 (a few samples of this study predate the infection). Cell type and time point are not known.

The CDR3 is CASSLAGQVNTGELFF. CDR3 in DNA: TGCGCCAGCAGCTTGGCTGGACAGGTTAACACCGGGGAGCTGTTTTTT. The gene calls are TRBV5-1 and TRBJ2-2; 7 nucleotides agree with TRBD1. The CDR3 totals 16 residues. Trimming at V came to 0 bases and at J to 2 bases, leaving 4 bases not matched to a gene. Germline lookup yields CDR1 SGHRS and CDR2 YFSETQ.